This TCR beta chain was documented in a study of T cell changes during pregnancy in multiple sclerosis. TCRdb's table, derived via immunoSEQ multiplex PCR, lists solely in-frame clones and lacks some. The sample comprises 65,000 to 90,000 clones, about nine tenths of which are singletons, and about 2.5% rests with the top ten. V was pared by 3 bases and J by 2 bases, with 14 bases between. The V gene's germline CDR1 is SGHRS and CDR2 YFSETQ. The CDR3 is 15 amino acids. The TCR comes from a female donor with multiple sclerosis, enrolled in a pregnancy study. Sequencing was performed on peripheral blood, taken in the first trimester of pregnancy. The chain carries TRBV5-1 and TRBJ1-1, with a tentative D call TRBD1 (6 bases). CDR3 DNA sequence: TGCGCCAGCAGCTCCTCGCCCGGGACAAACACTGAAGCTTTCTTT. It yields the protein CASSSSPGTNTEAFF.